In this sample, the clone carrying this TCR beta chain turned up many times. In the original processing: Reference gene primer amplification in the assay estimated nucleated cell counts. Assay: immunoSEQ multiplex PCR; the TCRdb copy retains only in-frame clones and omits some. V and J calls plus clone size are reproduced from that table; the DNA served to infer D and trimming. The sample yields about 240,000 clones, about nine tenths seen once. Germline V gives CDR1 SQVTM, CDR2 ANQGSEA. The CDR3 spans 15 residues. V lost 4 bases and J lost 7, with 22 bases in between. This entry is derived from a study of blood T cell repertoires in COVID-19. Study information: COVID-19 samples collected from the United States, Italy and Spain covered acute and convalescent phases. Nucleic acid was either cDNA or gDNA, and it came from T cells, B-cell-depleted T cells, or PBMCs.

Sequenced: PBMCs or T cells enriched from blood (not recorded which). The genes are TRBV29-1 and TRBJ1-2; TRBD1 might be the D (5 bases). This TCR was recovered from a woman aged 30 to 39 with acute COVID-19. CDR3: CSVVTGLSDWGGYTF. The DNA of the CDR3 is TGCAGCGTTGTTACAGGTTTATCTGACTGGGGTGGCTACACCTTC.